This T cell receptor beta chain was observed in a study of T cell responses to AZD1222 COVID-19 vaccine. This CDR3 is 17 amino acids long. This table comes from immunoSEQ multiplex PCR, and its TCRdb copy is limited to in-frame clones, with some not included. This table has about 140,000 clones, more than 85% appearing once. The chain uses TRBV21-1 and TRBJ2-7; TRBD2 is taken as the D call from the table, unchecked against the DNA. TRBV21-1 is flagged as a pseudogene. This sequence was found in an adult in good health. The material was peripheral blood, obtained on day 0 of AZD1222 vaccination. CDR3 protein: CASSKLEAHRRYYEQYF. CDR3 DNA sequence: TGTGCCAGCAGCAAGTTAGAGGCACACCGAAGATACTACGAGCAGTACTTC.